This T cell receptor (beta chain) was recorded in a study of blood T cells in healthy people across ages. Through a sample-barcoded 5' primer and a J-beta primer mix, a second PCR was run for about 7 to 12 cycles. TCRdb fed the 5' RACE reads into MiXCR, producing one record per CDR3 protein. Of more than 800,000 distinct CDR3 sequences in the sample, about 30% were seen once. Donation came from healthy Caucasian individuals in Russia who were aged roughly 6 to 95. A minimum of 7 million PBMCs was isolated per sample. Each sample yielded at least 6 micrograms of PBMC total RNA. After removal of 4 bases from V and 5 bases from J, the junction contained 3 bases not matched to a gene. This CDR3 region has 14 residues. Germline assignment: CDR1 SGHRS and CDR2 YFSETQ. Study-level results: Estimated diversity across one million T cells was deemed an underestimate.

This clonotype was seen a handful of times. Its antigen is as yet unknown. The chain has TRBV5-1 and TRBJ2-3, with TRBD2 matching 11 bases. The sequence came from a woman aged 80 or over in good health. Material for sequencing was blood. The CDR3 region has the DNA TGCGCCAGCAGCGATAGCGGGGGGGAAGATACGCAGTATTTT. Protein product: CASSDSGGEDTQYF.